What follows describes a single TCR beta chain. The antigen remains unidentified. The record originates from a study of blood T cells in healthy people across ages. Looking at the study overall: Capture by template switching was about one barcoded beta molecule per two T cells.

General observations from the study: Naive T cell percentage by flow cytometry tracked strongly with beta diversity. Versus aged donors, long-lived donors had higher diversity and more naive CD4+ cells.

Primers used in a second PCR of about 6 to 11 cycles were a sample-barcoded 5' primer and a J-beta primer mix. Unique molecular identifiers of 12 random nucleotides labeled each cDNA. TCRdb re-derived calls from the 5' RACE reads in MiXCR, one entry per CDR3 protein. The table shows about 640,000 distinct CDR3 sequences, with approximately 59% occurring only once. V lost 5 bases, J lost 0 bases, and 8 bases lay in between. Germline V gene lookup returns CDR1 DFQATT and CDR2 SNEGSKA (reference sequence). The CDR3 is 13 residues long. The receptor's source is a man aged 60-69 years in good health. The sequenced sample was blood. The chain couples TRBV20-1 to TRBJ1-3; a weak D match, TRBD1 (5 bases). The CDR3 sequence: CSAPGHSGNTIYF. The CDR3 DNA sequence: TGCAGTGCTCCGGGGCACTCTGGAAACACCATATATTTT.